The source of this T cell receptor (beta chain) is a study of neurological immune-mediated disorders. Whole-study findings and limits: Phylogenetic grouping assigned the repertoires of 18 of 34 multiple sclerosis patients to a single related-CDR3 cluster, which may represent a signature. HTLV-1-associated myelopathy displayed the greatest TCR clonal expansion, and multiple sclerosis exhibited the smallest, lower than that of healthy controls. There was no association between the multiple sclerosis repertoire cluster and any clinical or MRI feature.

The CDR3 length is 13 residues. With 10-nucleotide random UMIs included, cDNA was synthesized by 5'RACE. MiXCR, run by TCRdb on the 5' RACE reads, gives a single entry per CDR3 protein. Among around 67,000 distinct CDR3 sequences listed, approximately 5.2% were seen once. In this sample, this clonotype turned up many times. The antigen remains undetermined. The junction shows a germline mismatch at one end, possibly a read error. The sequence was obtained from a man younger than 35 with multiple sclerosis. The sample taken for sequencing was PBMCs. V and J are TRBV12-3 or TRBV12-4 and TRBJ1-2; D perhaps matches TRBD1 (5 bases). CDR3 protein: CASRGTGPYRYTF. The CDR3 DNA sequence: TGTGCCAGCAGGGGAACAGGCCCCTATCGCTACACCTTC.